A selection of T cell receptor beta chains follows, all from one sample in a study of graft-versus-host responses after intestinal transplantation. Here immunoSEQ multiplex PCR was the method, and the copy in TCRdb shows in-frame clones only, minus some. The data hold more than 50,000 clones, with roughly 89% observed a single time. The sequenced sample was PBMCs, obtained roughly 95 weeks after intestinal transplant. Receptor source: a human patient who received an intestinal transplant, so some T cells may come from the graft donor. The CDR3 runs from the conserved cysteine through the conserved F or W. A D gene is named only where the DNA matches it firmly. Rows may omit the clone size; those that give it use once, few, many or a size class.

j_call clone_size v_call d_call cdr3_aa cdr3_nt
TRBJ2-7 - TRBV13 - CASSLERGEQYF TGTGCCAGCAGCTTAGAACGGGGCGAGCAGTACTTC
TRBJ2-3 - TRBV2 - CASIRGAGTSQDTQYF TGTGCCAGCATTAGAGGGGCCGGGACTTCCCAAGATACGCAGTATTTT
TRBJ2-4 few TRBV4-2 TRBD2 CASSPRPSGAENIQYF TGTGCCAGCAGCCCACGTCCGAGCGGGGCGGAAAACATTCAGTACTTC
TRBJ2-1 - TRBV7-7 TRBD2 CASSLGLGRGDGQFF TGTGCCAGCAGCTTGGGCCTCGGGAGGGGGGATGGGCAGTTCTTC
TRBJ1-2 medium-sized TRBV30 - CAWSVGGPYGYTF TGTGCCTGGAGTGTAGGAGGACCGTATGGCTACACCTTC
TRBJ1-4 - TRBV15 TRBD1 CATSRRTGENEKLFF TGTGCCACCAGCAGGCGGACAGGGGAGAATGAAAAACTGTTTTTT
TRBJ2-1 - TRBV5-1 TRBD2 CASSLASGALNEQFF TGCGCCAGCAGCTTGGCTAGCGGGGCCCTCAATGAGCAGTTCTTC
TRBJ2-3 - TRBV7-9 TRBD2 CASSFLAGTDTQYF TGTGCCAGCAGCTTCCTAGCGGGCACAGATACGCAGTATTTT
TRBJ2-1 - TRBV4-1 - CASSQEGNNEQFF TGCGCCAGCAGCCAAGAGGGGAACAATGAGCAGTTCTTC
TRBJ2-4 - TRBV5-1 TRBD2 CASSPFPGGPQNIQYF TGCGCCAGCAGCCCCTTTCCGGGGGGGCCCCAAAACATTCAGTACTTC
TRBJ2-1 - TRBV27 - CASNNAGSYEQFF TGTGCCAGCAATAACGCAGGGAGTTATGAGCAGTTCTTC
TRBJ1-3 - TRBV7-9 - CASSLVGRRVNTIYF TGTGCCAGCAGCTTAGTTGGCAGACGGGTAAACACCATATATTTT